A single sample is the source of the 24 T cell receptor beta chains below, sequenced in a study of control samples from healthy donors and cancer patients. The data were produced by immunoSEQ multiplex PCR, yet TCRdb's version contains in-frame clones alone and is incomplete. In the table there are just over 80,000 clones, just under 90% of which are singletons. The specimen was blood. These receptors were obtained from a middle-aged man in good health.

V and J are TRBV14 and TRBJ1-4; no definite D call. This CDR3 is built from 12 residues. In germline, CDR1 is SGHDN, CDR2 FVKESK. V gave up 0 bases and J gave up 8 bases, with 4 bases separating them. The CDR3: CASSQEREKLFF. CDR3 nucleotides: TGTGCCAGCAGCCAAGAAAGGGAAAAACTGTTTTTT.

The V gene is TRBV7-8, the J gene TRBJ1-5, with D possibly TRBD1 on 6 matching bases. Trimming shortened V by 5 bases and J by 1 base, and 15 bases separated the two germline ends. CDR1 is SGHVS, CDR2 FQNEAQ, per germline. This CDR3 contains 16 residues. CDR3: CASSQLGQSSNQPQHF. CDR3 nucleotide sequence: TGTGCCAGCAGCCAACTTGGACAGTCGAGCAATCAGCCCCAGCATTTT. Variable domain in full (rest from reference TRBV7-8 and TRBJ1-5): GAGVSQSPRYKVAKRGQDVALRCDPISGHVSLFWYQQALGQGPEFLTYFQNEAQLDKSGLPSDRFFAERPEGSVSTLKIQRTQQEDSAVYLCASSQLGQSSNQPQHFGDGTRLSIL.

V gene TRBV3-1 (or the pseudogene TRBV3-2) combines with J gene TRBJ2-3; D is uncertain. V lost 3 bases and J 0 bases, leaving 4 bases between the germline ends. The CDR3 runs 13 residues. From germline, CDR1 is LGHDT and CDR2 YNNKEL (reference sequence). In nucleotides, the CDR3 is TGTGCCAGCAGCCAGGCTAGCACAGATACGCAGTATTTT. As protein: CASSQASTDTQYF.

The rearrangement joins TRBV3-1 (or the pseudogene TRBV3-2) to TRBJ1-1; D may be TRBD1 (6 bases). The V gene lost 1 base and the J gene lost 6 bases, with 12 bases spanning the gap. Germline CDR1 is LGHDT and CDR2 is YNNKEL (reference sequence). CDR3 length: 14 residues. The CDR3 sequence: CASSQVQGLAEAFF. DNA of the CDR3: TGTGCCAGCAGCCAAGTTCAGGGGCTCGCTGAAGCTTTCTTT.

This rearrangement joins TRBV10-1 to TRBJ2-5, with 8 nucleotides matching TRBD2. The V gene's germline CDR1 is WNHNN and CDR2 SYGVQD (reference sequence). V shed 2 bases, J shed 9 bases, and the junction held 11 bases outside the gene matches. This CDR3 is 15 amino acids long. CDR3 sequence reads: CASSENGGAPEAQYF. CDR3 coding DNA: TGCGCCAGCAGTGAGAACGGGGGGGCCCCGGAGGCCCAGTACTTC.

This clone was detected only once. The genes are TRBV24-1 and TRBJ1-5, with D tentatively TRBD1 (6 bases). Trimming pared 5 bases from V and 2 bases from J, leaving 12 bases between. The CDR3 is 15 residues long. The V gene's germline CDR1 is KGHDR and CDR2 SFDVKD. The DNA for the CDR3 is TGTGCCACCAGTGCCGGGGGGCCGGGCAATCAGCCCCAGCATTTT. Its translation is CATSAGGPGNQPQHF.

This rearrangement joins TRBV5-1 to TRBJ2-1; 7 nucleotides line up with TRBD1. J lost 10 bases, V lost 4 bases, and 14 bases had no gene match. The CDR3 loop spans 15 amino acids. Germline lookup yields CDR1 SGHRS and CDR2 YFSETQ. The CDR3 reads CASSTRTGDLGEQFF. The CDR3 nucleotides read TGCGCCAGCAGCACACGGACAGGTGACCTAGGCGAGCAGTTCTTC.

This clone was seen only once. This chain joins TRBV24-1 and TRBJ2-1; D is perhaps TRBD1 (6 bases). The length of the CDR3 is 14 residues. V lost 8 bases and J lost 1, with 11 bases in between. CDR1 and CDR2 (germline): KGHDR, SFDVKD. CDR3 in amino acids: CATTGGHSYNEQFF. CDR3 in DNA: TGTGCCACCACTGGGGGACATTCCTACAATGAGCAGTTCTTC.

The chain combines TRBV7-2 with TRBJ2-7; TRBD1 matches 8 bases. This CDR3 is 14 amino acids long. Germline CDR1 and CDR2: SGHTA and FQGNSA. V shed 4 bases, J shed 0 bases, and the junction held 2 bases outside the gene matches. The CDR3 bases are TGTGCCAGCAGCTCGGGACAGGACTCCTACGAGCAGTACTTC. Its translation is CASSSGQDSYEQYF.

The CDR3 nucleotides read TGTGCCAGCAGCGAGGCGAGCGGGGCCCTTGAGCAGTTCTTC. This gives the protein CASSEASGALEQFF. J is TRBJ2-1 and V is TRBV14; 7 nucleotides agree with TRBD2. The germline V gene has CDR1 SGHDN and CDR2 FVKESK. CDR3 size: 14 residues. The V segment lost 5 bases and the J segment 9 bases; nucleotides outside the gene matches: 10.

V and J are TRBV9 and TRBJ1-5, with D unresolved. Germline V gives CDR1 SGDLS, CDR2 YYNGEE. The CDR3 contains 14 residues. Trimming pared 0 bases from V and 2 bases from J, leaving 6 bases between. CDR3 region: CASSVDQGNQPQHF. The CDR3 DNA sequence: TGTGCCAGCAGCGTAGACCAGGGCAATCAGCCCCAGCATTTT.

The gene calls are TRBV7-8 and TRBJ1-4, with unresolved D. Germline CDR1 is SGHVS and CDR2 is FQNEAQ. The CDR3 consists of 13 residues. V was clipped by 5 bases and J by 4 bases, with 8 bases between them. CDR3 sequence reads: CASSRTFNEKLFF. The CDR3 DNA reads TGTGCCAGCAGCCGGACCTTTAATGAAAAACTGTTTTTT.

The chain joins TRBV19 to TRBJ2-7, with TRBD2 identical over 7 bases. CDR3 length: 13 residues. CDR1 is LNHDA and CDR2 is SQIVND in the germline V gene (reference sequence). V dropped 4 bases and J dropped 10; count of bases not matched to a gene: 10. The CDR3 spells CASSKSRLARQYF. DNA for the CDR3: TGTGCCAGTAGTAAATCCCGACTAGCCAGACAGTACTTC.

The gene calls are TRBV9 and TRBJ2-3; maybe TRBD2 (5 bases). This CDR3 is 12 amino acids long. Germline values: CDR1 SGDLS, CDR2 YYNGEE. V was pared by 0 bases and J by 6 bases, with 5 bases between. CDR3 protein: CASSVGGDTQYF. As DNA, the CDR3 is TGTGCCAGCAGCGTAGGCGGGGATACGCAGTATTTT.

Regarding this clone: An end of the junction differs from the germline gene, which may be a read error. This chain connects TRBV5-1 to TRBJ2-5; D is uncertain. The CDR3 is 14 residues long. Germline V gene lookup returns CDR1 SGHRS and CDR2 YFSETQ. The CDR3 nucleotides read TGCGCCAGCAGCTTGATACCAAATCAAGAGGCCCAGTACTTC. Protein product: CASSLIPNQEAQYF.

The chain carries TRBV11-2 and TRBJ2-3; D uncertain. With 1 base removed from V and 5 bases from J, the gap between germline ends came to 1 base. The CDR3 consists of 11 residues. The germline gives CDR1 SGHAT, CDR2 FQNNGV. The CDR3 sequence: CASSLGDTQYF. The DNA for the CDR3 is TGTGCCAGCAGCTTAGGAGATACGCAGTATTTT.

This clone was observed a single time. The V call is TRBV14, the J call TRBJ2-2; TRBD2 aligns across 11 bases. The CDR3 is made up of 18 amino acids. V lost 4 bases to trimming and J lost 5 bases; unmatched junction nucleotides: 12. CDR1 is SGHDN, CDR2 FVKESK, per germline. CDR3 protein: CASSPWARRTSGTGELFF. The CDR3 DNA is TGTGCCAGCAGCCCCTGGGCAAGGAGGACTAGCGGGACCGGGGAGCTGTTTTTT.

V usage is TRBV5-6 and J usage is TRBJ1-4; D is possibly TRBD1 (5 bases). This CDR3 region has 17 residues. Germline CDR1 reads SGHDT; CDR2 reads YYEEEE. Trimming removed 4 bases from V and 6 bases from J, with 22 bases in between. This CDR3 is CASSTTARVGPDEKLFF. The DNA of the CDR3 is TGTGCCAGCAGCACCACCGCCAGGGTGGGCCCGGATGAAAAACTGTTTTTT.

The rearrangement joins TRBV29-1 to TRBJ2-1; perhaps TRBD2 as D (5 bases). This CDR3 spans 14 amino acids. In germline, CDR1 is SQVTM, CDR2 ANQGSEA. Trimming took 7 bases from V and 7 from J, leaving 20 bases between them. The CDR3 DNA reads as TGCAGCGGAATTCCCGGGAAGCCCCAGAATGAGCAGTTCTTC. It codes for CSGIPGKPQNEQFF.

The V gene is TRBV4-1, the J gene TRBJ2-3; the D gene is possibly TRBD2 (5 bases). Germline CDR1 reads MGHRA; CDR2 reads YSYEKL. The CDR3 is made up of 15 amino acids. V was pared by 6 bases and J by 0 bases, with 13 bases between. The CDR3 loop reads CASSTGRTSTDTQYF. CDR3 bases: TGCGCCAGCAGTACTGGACGGACTAGCACAGATACGCAGTATTTT.

This chain joins TRBV5-1 and TRBJ1-1; D possibly corresponds to TRBD1 (5 bases). Trimming removed 1 base at V and 3 bases at J, with 10 bases between. The CDR3 is 14 residues long. The V gene's germline CDR1 is SGHRS and CDR2 YFSETQ. The CDR3 loop reads CASSLSARDTEAFF. The CDR3, as DNA: TGCGCCAGCAGCTTGTCCGCCAGGGACACTGAAGCTTTCTTT.

The rearrangement links TRBV11-1 to TRBJ2-3; no clear D gene. Looked up from germline, CDR1 is SGHAT and CDR2 is FQDESV (reference sequence). V lost 5 bases and J lost 1, with 13 bases in between. The CDR3 is made up of 15 amino acids. Here the CDR3 DNA reads TGTGCCAGCAGCGAATTGCGGATGGGCACAGATACGCAGTATTTT. Translating gives CASSELRMGTDTQYF.

CDR3 protein: CASSPRRTGTEAFF. Written as DNA, the CDR3 is TGTGCCAGCAGCCCCCGCCGAACAGGGACTGAAGCTTTCTTT. The chain carries TRBV3-1 (or the pseudogene TRBV3-2) and TRBJ1-1, with D possibly being TRBD1 (6 bases). Between the trimmed V and J ends, which lost 4 bases and 5 bases, there was a span of 14 bases. CDR1 and CDR2 from the germline V gene are LGHDT and YNNKEL (reference sequence). The CDR3 has 14 residues.

A remark on this clone: The sample has other DNA sequences that encode this CDR3 too. The V gene is TRBV24-1, the J gene TRBJ1-5; the D is unclear. The length of the CDR3 is 13 residues. Germline V gene sequence: CDR1 KGHDR, CDR2 SFDVKD. V was shortened by 3 bases and J by 2 bases, with 4 bases between the two germline ends. The DNA for the CDR3 is TGTGCCACCAGTGATAGGCGCAATCAGCCCCAGCATTTT. Its translation: CATSDRRNQPQHF.